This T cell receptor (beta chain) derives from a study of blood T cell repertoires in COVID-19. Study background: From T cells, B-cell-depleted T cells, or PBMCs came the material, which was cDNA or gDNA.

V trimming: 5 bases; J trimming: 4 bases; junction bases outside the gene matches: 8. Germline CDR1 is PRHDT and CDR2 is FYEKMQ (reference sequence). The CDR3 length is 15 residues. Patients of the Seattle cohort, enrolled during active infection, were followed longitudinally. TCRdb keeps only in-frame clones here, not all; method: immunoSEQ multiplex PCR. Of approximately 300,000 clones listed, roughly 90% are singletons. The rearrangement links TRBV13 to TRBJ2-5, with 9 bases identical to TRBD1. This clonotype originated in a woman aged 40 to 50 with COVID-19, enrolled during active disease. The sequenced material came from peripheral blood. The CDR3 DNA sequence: TGTGCCAGCAGCCAAGACAGGGGGATGCGAGAGACCCAGTACTTC. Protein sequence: CASSQDRGMRETQYF.